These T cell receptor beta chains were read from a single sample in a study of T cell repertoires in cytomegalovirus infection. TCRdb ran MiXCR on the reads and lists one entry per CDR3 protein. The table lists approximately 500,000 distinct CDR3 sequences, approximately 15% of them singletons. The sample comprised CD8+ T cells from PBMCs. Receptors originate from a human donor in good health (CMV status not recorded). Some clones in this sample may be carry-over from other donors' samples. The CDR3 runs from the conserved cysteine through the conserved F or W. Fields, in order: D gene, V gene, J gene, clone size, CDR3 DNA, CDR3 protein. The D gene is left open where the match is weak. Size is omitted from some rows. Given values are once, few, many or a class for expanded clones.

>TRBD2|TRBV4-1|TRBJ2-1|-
TGCGCCAGCAGCCAAGATAGGGCTAGCGGGAGAGGGGGGTCCTACAATGAGCAGTTCTTC
CASSQDRASGRGGSYNEQFF
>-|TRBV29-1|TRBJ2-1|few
TGCAGCGCTCCAAGGAGAGGGGAGCAGTTCTTC
CSAPRRGEQFF
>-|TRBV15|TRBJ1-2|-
TGTGCCACCAGCAGAGGTGGCAGGGTTCCATATGGCTACACCTTC
CATSRGGRVPYGYTF
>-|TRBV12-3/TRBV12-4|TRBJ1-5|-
TGTGCCAGCAGTGTAGAACATTGTCCCAAGCCCCAGCATTTT
CASSVEHCPKPQHF
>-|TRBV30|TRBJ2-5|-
TGTGCCTGGAGCCGCCGAGAGGGGGGTCAAGAGACCCAGTACTTC
CAWSRREGGQETQYF
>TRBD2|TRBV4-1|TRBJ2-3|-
TGCGCCAGCAGCCCTCTCGGGACTAGCGGGACTCGGGAGACAGATACGCAGTATTTT
CASSPLGTSGTRETDTQYF
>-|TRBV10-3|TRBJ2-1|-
TGTGCCATCAGTCGAGGGGATGAGCAGTTCTTC
CAISRGDEQFF
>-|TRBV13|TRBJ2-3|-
TGTGCCAGCAGCGAACAGGGTTCAGATACGCAGTATTTT
CASSEQGSDTQYF
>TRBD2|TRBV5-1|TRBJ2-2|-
TGCGCCAGCAGCTTGGAAGGAGGGAGGGCCGCCGGGGAGCTGTTTTTT
CASSLEGGRAAGELFF
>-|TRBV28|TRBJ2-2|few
TGTGCCAGCAGTTTACTTACGAAAACCGGGGAGCTGTTTTTT
CASSLLTKTGELFF
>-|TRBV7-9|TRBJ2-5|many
TGTGCCAGCAGCGACACGGGGGACCCCGCGTACCAAGAGACCCAGTACTTC
CASSDTGDPAYQETQYF
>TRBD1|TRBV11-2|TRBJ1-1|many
TGTGCCAGCAGCTTAGGGACAGGGAAAGAAGCTTTCTTT
CASSLGTGKEAFF
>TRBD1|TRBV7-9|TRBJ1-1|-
TGTGCCAGCAGCCCTACCGGGACAGGGTGGGCTTTCTTT
CASSPTGTGWAFF
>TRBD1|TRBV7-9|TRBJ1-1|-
TGTGCCAGCAGCTTAGCAGGCAGGGGGCTCTCAAACACTGAAGCTTTCTTT
CASSLAGRGLSNTEAFF
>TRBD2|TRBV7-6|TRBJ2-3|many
TGTGCCAGCAGCTTGGGAGGACTAGCGGGGGTCTACACAGATACGCAGTATTTT
CASSLGGLAGVYTDTQYF
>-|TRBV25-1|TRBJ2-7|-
TGTGCCAGCAGTGAATATCCGTACTACGAGCAGTACTTC
CASSEYPYYEQYF
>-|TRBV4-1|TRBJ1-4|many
TGCGCCAGCAGCCCTTCCGGACGGTCAACTAATGAAAAACTGTTTTTT
CASSPSGRSTNEKLFF
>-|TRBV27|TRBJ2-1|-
TGTGCCAGCAGTTTGGGGGGAACGGTAGAGCAGTTCTTC
CASSLGGTVEQFF
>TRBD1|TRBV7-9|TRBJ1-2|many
TGTGCCAGCAGAAGACAGGGGGTAGACTATGGCTACACCTTC
CASRRQGVDYGYTF
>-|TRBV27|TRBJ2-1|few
TGTGCCAGTAGTTTAGGTAGTTTGCGTCACAATGAGCAGTTCTTC
CASSLGSLRHNEQFF
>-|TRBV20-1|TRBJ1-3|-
TGCAGTGCTAGAGATCCCCCGGTCTCTGGAAACACCATATATTTT
CSARDPPVSGNTIYF
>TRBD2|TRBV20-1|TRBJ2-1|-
TGCAGTGCTAGCGGACTAGCGGGAGTAGGGGACAATGAGCAGTTCTTC
CSASGLAGVGDNEQFF
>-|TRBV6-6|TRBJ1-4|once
TGTGCCAGCAGTTACTCGAAAATGTTCGATGAAAAACTGTTTTTT
CASSYSKMFDEKLFF
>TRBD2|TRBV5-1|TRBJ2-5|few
TGCGCCAGCGGGTCTAGCGGGGGGGCCGCGGAGACCCAGTACTTC
CASGSSGGAAETQYF
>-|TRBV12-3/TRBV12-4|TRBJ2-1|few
TGTGCCAGCAGTACTCAGCGCGGGCCCTCCTACAATGAGCAGTTCTTC
CASSTQRGPSYNEQFF
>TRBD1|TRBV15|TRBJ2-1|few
TGTGCCACCAGCGGAGACAGGGGGAAGGAGCAGTTCTTC
CATSGDRGKEQFF
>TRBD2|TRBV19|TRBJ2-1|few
TGTGCCAGTAGTTCAAGACTAGCGGGAGTCAATGAGCAGTTCTTC
CASSSRLAGVNEQFF
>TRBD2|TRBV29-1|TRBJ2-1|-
TGCAGCGTTGAGGGGGTCAGACTAGCGGAGTACAATGAGCAGTTCTTC
CSVEGVRLAEYNEQFF
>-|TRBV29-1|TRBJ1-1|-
TGCAGCGTTGATAGGGGGGGTGGTGAAGCTTTCTTT
CSVDRGGGEAFF
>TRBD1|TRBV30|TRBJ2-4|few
TGTGCCTGGAGTATTATGCAGGGGGTTCAGTACTTC
CAWSIMQGVQYF
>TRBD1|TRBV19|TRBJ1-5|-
TGTGCCAGTAGTTTTTTTGCGGGACAGGGGTTCAATCAGCCCCAGCATTTT
CASSFFAGQGFNQPQHF
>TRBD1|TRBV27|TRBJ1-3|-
TGTGCCAGCAGCCTCACAGGGGGCGCCTACTCTGGAAACACCATATATTTT
CASSLTGGAYSGNTIYF
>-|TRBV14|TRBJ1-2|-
TGTGCCAGCAGCCTCGTTGGGACCGATGGCCACACCTTC
CASSLVGTDGHTF
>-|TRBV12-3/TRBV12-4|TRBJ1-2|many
TGTGCCAGCAGTTTAGACAGCCTAAGTGATGGCTACACCTTC
CASSLDSLSDGYTF
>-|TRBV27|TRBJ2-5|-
TGTGCCAGCAGTCGGGGGGCGTGGGAGACCCAGTACTTC
CASSRGAWETQYF
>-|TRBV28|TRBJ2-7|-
TGTGCCAGCAGTTCGACTTGGGGGTCCTACGAGCAGTACTTC
CASSSTWGSYEQYF
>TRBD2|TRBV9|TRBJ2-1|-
TGTGCCAGCAGCCCAACTAGCGAATCCTACAATGAGCAGTTCTTC
CASSPTSESYNEQFF
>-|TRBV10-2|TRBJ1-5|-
TGCGCCACCAAGCAGGCGGGGCAGCCCCAGCATTTT
CATKQAGQPQHF
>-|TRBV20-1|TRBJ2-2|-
TGCAGTGTCCGTGACACCGGGGAGCTGTTTTTT
CSVRDTGELFF
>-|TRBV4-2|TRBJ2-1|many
TGTGCCAGCAGCCAAGTAGCTGGGGAGCAGTTCTTC
CASSQVAGEQFF
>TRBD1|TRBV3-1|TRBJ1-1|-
TGTGCCAGCAGCCATCACCGGGACAGGGTCGCTGAAGCTTTCTTT
CASSHHRDRVAEAFF
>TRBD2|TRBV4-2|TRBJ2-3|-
TGTGCCAGCACCTCTAGCGGGGTTAACACAGATGCGCAGTATTTT
CASTSSGVNTDAQYF
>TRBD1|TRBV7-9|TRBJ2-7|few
TGTGCCAGCAGACCCGAGGACAGGACCTACGAGCAGTACTTC
CASRPEDRTYEQYF
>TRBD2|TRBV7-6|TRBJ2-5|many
TGTGCCAGCAGCTCGCCACTAGCGGGAGGGCCGGAGACCCAGTACTTC
CASSSPLAGGPETQYF
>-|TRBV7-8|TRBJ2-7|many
TGTGCCAGCAGCTTAGAAGTCTTCTCCTACGAGCAGTACTTC
CASSLEVFSYEQYF
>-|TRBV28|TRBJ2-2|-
TGTGCCAGCATGGGGTACAGACTAAACACCGGGGAGCTGTTTTTT
CASMGYRLNTGELFF
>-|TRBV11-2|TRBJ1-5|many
TGTGCCAGCAGCATCAGGGGTTCGAGCAATCAGCCCCAGCATTTT
CASSIRGSSNQPQHF
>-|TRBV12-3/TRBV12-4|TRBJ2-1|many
TGTGCCAGCAGTCTAGATTTATCCAATGAGCAGTTCTTC
CASSLDLSNEQFF
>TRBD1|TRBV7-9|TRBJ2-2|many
TGTGCCAGCAGCTTACCGGGACAGGGGGACACCGGGGAGCTGTTTTTT
CASSLPGQGDTGELFF
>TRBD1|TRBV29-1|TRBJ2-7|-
TGCAGCGTTGAAGTAGGGGGCGCCGCCTACGAGCAGTACTTC
CSVEVGGAAYEQYF